Each of the 15 T cell receptor beta chains below was sequenced from the same sample in a study of T-cell memory formation after mild COVID-19. TCRdb called the 5' RACE reads again in MiXCR, with one record for every CDR3 protein. The sample includes approximately 210,000 distinct CDR3 sequences, 10% of them seen just once. Sample: PBMCs or a T cell subset sorted from them (not recorded which). Every receptor here comes from a man aged 18 to 30 who had mild COVID-19 (a few samples of this study predate the infection). Cell type and time point are not known.

This clonotype was observed a handful of times. A much bigger clone sits one base away, suggesting this may be a read error. The J gene is TRBJ2-7, the V gene TRBV6-2 or TRBV6-3; D ambiguous. The CDR3 has 13 residues. Trimming stripped 6 bases from V and 2 bases from J, with 11 bases between. The germline gives CDR1 MNHEY, CDR2 SVGEGT. Here the CDR3 reads CASSPGYPYEQYF. The CDR3 DNA follows: TGTGCCAGCAGCCCCGGGTACCCCTACGAGCAGTACTTC.

J is TRBJ1-4 and V is TRBV4-2; D gene unclear. Germline assignment: CDR1 LGHNA and CDR2 YNFKEQ. Trimming stripped 1 base from V and 7 bases from J, with 16 bases between. The CDR3 totals 16 residues. CDR3 loop: CASSQGGNWEGEKLFF. CDR3 coding DNA: TGTGCCAGCAGCCAAGGTGGGAACTGGGAGGGTGAAAAACTGTTTTTT.

This chain connects TRBV6-6 to TRBJ2-7; 12 positions match TRBD1. This CDR3 has 16 amino acids. CDR1 and CDR2 (germline): MNHNY, SVGAGI (reference sequence). The V and J ends lost 6 bases and 2 bases, in that order; junction bases with no gene match: 8. CDR3 region: CASRDYGTGGAYEQYF. The CDR3 DNA sequence: TGTGCCAGCAGAGATTACGGGACAGGGGGCGCCTACGAGCAGTACTTC.

The sample holds many counts of this clonotype. The V gene is TRBV2, the J gene TRBJ1-5; 7 bases agree with TRBD1. CDR1 SNHLY and CDR2 FYNNEI come from the germline V gene. CDR3 size: 15 residues. V was pared by 4 bases and J by 4 bases, with 7 bases of the junction left unmatched. The CDR3 nucleotides read TGTGCCAGCAGTGTCCGGACAGGAGGTAATCAGCCCCAGCATTTT. Amino acid sequence: CASSVRTGGNQPQHF.

This clonotype was counted ten times or more. This chain connects TRBV7-2 to TRBJ2-2; the D is unclear. The germline V gene has CDR1 SGHTA and CDR2 FQGNSA. CDR3 length: 14 residues. V was pared by 4 bases and J by 2 bases, with 8 bases between. CDR3: CASSYLGNTGELFF. The CDR3 DNA sequence: TGTGCCAGCAGCTACTTAGGAAACACCGGGGAGCTGTTTTTT. Full variable domain (outside the CDR3, taken from reference TRBV7-2 and TRBJ2-2): GAGVSQSPSNKVTEKGKDVELRCDPISGHTALYWYRQSLGQGLEFLIYFQGNSAPDKSGLPSDRFSAERTGGSVSTLTIQRTQQEDSAVYLCASSYLGNTGELFFGEGSRLTVL.

V and J are TRBV7-2 and TRBJ2-5, with D perhaps given as TRBD1 or TRBD2 (5 bases each). Trimming took 0 bases from V and 5 from J, leaving 16 bases between them. Germline V CDR1 and CDR2: SGHTA, FQGNSA. The length of the CDR3 is 16 residues. The CDR3 is CASSLAGAGGFETQYF. The DNA of the CDR3 is TGTGCCAGCAGCTTAGCAGGGGCGGGCGGTTTCGAGACCCAGTACTTC.

This chain uses TRBV7-9 with TRBJ2-3; D gene uncertain. CDR3 size: 12 residues. V was trimmed by 4 bases and J by 8 bases, leaving 10 bases between them. The germline V gene has CDR1 SEHNR and CDR2 FQNEAQ (reference sequence). CDR3 protein: CASSYYGGTQYF. CDR3 sequence (DNA): TGTGCCAGCAGCTACTACGGCGGTACGCAGTATTTT.

This clonotype was counted a few times. The chain combines TRBV6-2 or TRBV6-3 with TRBJ1-4, with a weak D call TRBD1 (6 bases). Between the trimmed V and J ends, which lost 5 bases and 4 bases, there was a span of 14 bases. Germline CDR1 and CDR2: MNHEY and SVGEGT. The CDR3 is made up of 15 amino acids. The CDR3 sequence is CASSRLGQLNEKLFF. The CDR3, as DNA: TGTGCCAGCAGTCGCCTGGGACAACTTAATGAAAAACTGTTTTTT.

The rearrangement links TRBV7-3 to TRBJ2-1; TRBD2 agrees at 10 bases. With 5 bases clipped from V and 4 bases from J, the junction kept 5 bases outside the gene matches. The CDR3 covers 15 residues. Germline V gene lookup returns CDR1 SGHTA and CDR2 FQGTGA. The chain's CDR3 is CASSILAGSYNEQFF. CDR3 in DNA: TGTGCCAGCAGCATACTAGCGGGGTCTTACAATGAGCAGTTCTTC.

The table lists this clonotype with a few counts. The chain links TRBV7-2 to TRBJ2-1, with D tentatively TRBD1 (6 bases). Germline V gives CDR1 SGHTA, CDR2 FQGNSA. V dropped 8 bases and J dropped 6 bases, with 17 bases sitting between them. The CDR3 covers 14 residues. This chain's CDR3 is CASAGQPLGNEQFF. The CDR3 bases are TGTGCCAGCGCCGGACAGCCCTTGGGCAATGAGCAGTTCTTC.

V usage is TRBV20-1 and J usage is TRBJ2-7; 7 positions agree with TRBD1. CDR1 is DFQATT, CDR2 SNEGSKA, per germline (reference sequence). CDR3 size: 13 residues. Losses at the gene ends were 0 bases for V and 3 bases for J; bases not matched to a gene: 2. Here the CDR3 reads CSAREGQIYEQYV. CDR3 nucleotide sequence: TGCAGTGCTAGAGAGGGACAGATCTACGAGCAGTACGTC.

This chain joins TRBV4-1 and TRBJ2-3, with a weak D call TRBD1 (5 bases). The CDR3 runs to 16 residues. Germline-derived CDR1 and CDR2 are MGHRA and YSYEKL. V was trimmed by 0 bases and J by 2 bases, leaving 12 bases between them. Here the CDR3 DNA reads TGCGCCAGCAGCCAAGATCCCAGGGTCTTCACAGATACGCAGTATTTT. Its translation is CASSQDPRVFTDTQYF.

The rearrangement uses TRBV10-3 and TRBJ1-4, with D hard to call. Germline V gene sequence: CDR1 ENHRY, CDR2 SYGVKD. The CDR3 is 14 residues long. Trimming removed 0 bases from V and 7 bases from J, with 9 bases in between. CDR3 coding DNA: TGTGCCATCAGTGAGTCGGGTAGAGGTGAAAAACTGTTTTTT. This sequence encodes CAISESGRGEKLFF.

This clonotype was detected a few times. The V and J genes are TRBV11-2 and TRBJ2-2; D is possibly TRBD1 (5 bases). The CDR3 consists of 12 residues. V dropped 5 bases and J dropped 5 bases, with 6 bases sitting between them. The germline V gene has CDR1 SGHAT and CDR2 FQNNGV. CDR3: CASSRQTGELFF. CDR3 nucleotide sequence: TGTGCCAGCAGCCGACAGACCGGGGAGCTGTTTTTT.

Regarding this clonotype: A much larger clone differs by one base, so this may be a read error. This chain uses TRBV5-1 with TRBJ2-3; D gene uncertain. This CDR3 contains 14 residues. V lost 4 bases, J lost 2 bases, and 11 bases lay in between. CDR1 and CDR2 (germline): SGHRS, YFSETQ. CDR3: CASSPMDLTDTQYF. CDR3 nucleotides: TGCGCCAGCAGCCCGATGGACCTCACAGATACGCAGTATTTT.